Sequencing of this T cell receptor beta chain was carried out in a study of blood T cells in healthy people across ages. Overall study findings and caveats: Across the age range, TCR beta diversity per million T cells fell in a roughly linear way.

A sample-barcoded 5' primer and a J-beta primer mix were used in a second PCR of roughly 6 to 11 cycles. TCRdb independently ran MiXCR on the 5' RACE reads; one entry per CDR3 protein. The data hold 790,000 or so distinct CDR3 sequences, with about 61% observed a single time. This CDR3 has 14 amino acids. Trimming removed 7 bases from V and 7 bases from J; junction bases left unmatched: 9. The authors extracted at least 5 micrograms of total RNA per sample. With regard to this clonotype: Its antigen is unidentified.

This sequence was found in a man aged 40-55 years in good health. Input material: blood. This chain joins TRBV12-3 or TRBV12-4 and TRBJ2-1, with 8 nucleotides matching TRBD2. The CDR3 is CASTRGGGINEQFF. CDR3 DNA sequence: TGTGCCAGCACCCGGGGGGGAGGGATTAATGAGCAGTTCTTC.